This is a list of T cell receptor beta chains from one sample in a study of OX40 agonist ivuxolimab in advanced cancers. Repertoires were generated with immunoSEQ multiplex PCR, while TCRdb's copy carries only in-frame clones and drops some. The data hold some 20,000 clones, with around four fifths observed a single time. Sample: CD4+ or CD8+ T cells sorted from blood, taken in a trial of the OX40 agonist ivuxolimab. All receptors derive from an adult with an advanced solid tumor such as melanoma, head and neck, liver or kidney cancer. CDR3s include the opening cysteine and the closing phenylalanine or tryptophan. Each record gives: clone size, D gene, J gene, V gene, CDR3 DNA, CDR3 protein. D genes are given only for firm matches. Size tells how often a clone was seen (once, few, many) or the class of an expanded clone, and some rows leave it out.

abundance: -; d_gene: -; j_gene: TRBJ1-4; v_gene: TRBV14; CDR3nt: TGTGCCAGCAGCCAATCAGGGGAGGATGAAAAACTGTTTTTT; CDR3aa: CASSQSGEDEKLFF
abundance: -; d_gene: -; j_gene: TRBJ2-2; v_gene: TRBV19; CDR3nt: TGTGCCAGTAGGGGCGGGACCGGGGAGCTGTTTTTT; CDR3aa: CASRGGTGELFF
abundance: -; d_gene: TRBD1; j_gene: TRBJ2-5; v_gene: TRBV5-6; CDR3nt: TGTGCCAGCAGCATGACAGGGAAAGAAGAGACCCAGTACTTC; CDR3aa: CASSMTGKEETQYF
abundance: -; d_gene: -; j_gene: TRBJ1-1; v_gene: TRBV6-6; CDR3nt: TGTGCCAGCAGTTACTCGCCCTCTACGGAACACACTGAAGCTTTCTTT; CDR3aa: CASSYSPSTEHTEAFF
abundance: medium-sized; d_gene: TRBD1; j_gene: TRBJ1-2; v_gene: TRBV16; CDR3nt: TGTGCCAGCAGCCTTGGACAGGGACCTAACTATGGCTACACCTTC; CDR3aa: CASSLGQGPNYGYTF
abundance: -; d_gene: -; j_gene: TRBJ2-1; v_gene: TRBV11-2; CDR3nt: TGTGCCAGCAGCTTAGATCCAGGTGCCGTTGAGCAGTTCTTC; CDR3aa: CASSLDPGAVEQFF
abundance: -; d_gene: -; j_gene: TRBJ2-7; v_gene: TRBV10-2; CDR3nt: TGCGCCAGCAGTGAGTCGCCAGGGACCTACGAGCAGTACTTC; CDR3aa: CASSESPGTYEQYF
abundance: once; d_gene: TRBD1; j_gene: TRBJ1-4; v_gene: TRBV4-3; CDR3nt: TGCGCCAGCAGCCAAGATCTACAGGGGCCGGAACTGTTTTTT; CDR3aa: CASSQDLQGPELFF
abundance: -; d_gene: -; j_gene: TRBJ2-1; v_gene: TRBV11-3; CDR3nt: TGTGCCAGCAGCCTTGACCCCACCCGAGAGCAGTTCTTC; CDR3aa: CASSLDPTREQFF
abundance: -; d_gene: -; j_gene: TRBJ2-5; v_gene: TRBV6-1; CDR3nt: TGTGCCAGCAGTGAAGGGGTTTGGGGACTAGAGACCCAGTACTTC; CDR3aa: CASSEGVWGLETQYF
abundance: -; d_gene: TRBD2; j_gene: TRBJ2-1; v_gene: TRBV13; CDR3nt: TGTGCCAGCAGCTTGGGGACTAGCGGGATAAAACACAATGAGCAGTTCTTC; CDR3aa: CASSLGTSGIKHNEQFF
abundance: -; d_gene: TRBD2; j_gene: TRBJ2-7; v_gene: TRBV4-1; CDR3nt: TGCGCCAGCAGCCAAGAAGGCCTAGCGGGGGTCTACGAGCAGTACTTC; CDR3aa: CASSQEGLAGVYEQYF
abundance: -; d_gene: -; j_gene: TRBJ1-5; v_gene: TRBV6-5; CDR3nt: TGTGCCAGCAGTTCTGACAGTAGCAATCAGCCCCAGCATTTT; CDR3aa: CASSSDSSNQPQHF
abundance: -; d_gene: TRBD2; j_gene: TRBJ2-1; v_gene: TRBV7-3; CDR3nt: TGTGCCAGCAGCTTAATGGGGAGGGATGAGCAGTTCTTC; CDR3aa: CASSLMGRDEQFF
abundance: -; d_gene: -; j_gene: TRBJ2-7; v_gene: TRBV7-8; CDR3nt: TGTGCCAGCAGCTCTGGGGCGGGATACGAGCAGTACTTC; CDR3aa: CASSSGAGYEQYF
abundance: -; d_gene: -; j_gene: TRBJ2-7; v_gene: TRBV7-8; CDR3nt: TGTGCCACCTCAGAAGGACTGAACTACGAGCAGTACTTC; CDR3aa: CATSEGLNYEQYF
abundance: few; d_gene: TRBD2; j_gene: TRBJ2-5; v_gene: TRBV23-1; CDR3nt: TGCGCCAGCAGTCAATCCCCGGGGGGCCAAGAGACCCAGTACTTC; CDR3aa: CASSQSPGGQETQYF
abundance: few; d_gene: -; j_gene: TRBJ1-1; v_gene: TRBV30; CDR3nt: TGTGCCTGGAGTGTTTCCACGGGGGGGACTGAAGCTTTCTTT; CDR3aa: CAWSVSTGGTEAFF
abundance: -; d_gene: -; j_gene: TRBJ2-7; v_gene: TRBV28; CDR3nt: TGTGCCAGCAGTTGGACGGTATCCTACGAGCAGTACTTC; CDR3aa: CASSWTVSYEQYF
abundance: many; d_gene: -; j_gene: TRBJ2-3; v_gene: TRBV4-1; CDR3nt: TGCGCCAGCAGCCAAGGTCAAGATACGCAGTATTTT; CDR3aa: CASSQGQDTQYF
abundance: -; d_gene: -; j_gene: TRBJ2-7; v_gene: TRBV7-9; CDR3nt: TGTGCCAGCAGCCCAGAGTCGTACGAGCAGTACTTC; CDR3aa: CASSPESYEQYF
abundance: once; d_gene: -; j_gene: TRBJ1-2; v_gene: TRBV14; CDR3nt: TGTGCCAGCAGCGTTACAGACTATGGCTACACCTTC; CDR3aa: CASSVTDYGYTF
abundance: -; d_gene: TRBD1; j_gene: TRBJ2-1; v_gene: TRBV7-9; CDR3nt: TGTGCCAGCAGCCCATCGACAGGGCTCTACAATGAGCAGTTCTTC; CDR3aa: CASSPSTGLYNEQFF
abundance: medium-sized; d_gene: TRBD1; j_gene: TRBJ2-7; v_gene: TRBV19; CDR3nt: TGTGCCAGCCAAGGGACAGGGGGAATCTACGAGCAGTACTTC; CDR3aa: CASQGTGGIYEQYF
abundance: -; d_gene: -; j_gene: TRBJ2-1; v_gene: TRBV30; CDR3nt: TGTGCCTGGAGTGTATCAGGGGGGCCAGGTGAGCAGTTCTTC; CDR3aa: CAWSVSGGPGEQFF
abundance: -; d_gene: TRBD2; j_gene: TRBJ2-1; v_gene: TRBV28; CDR3nt: TGTGCCAGCAGTCCCCCCGGACTAGCGGTCAATGAGCAGTTCTTC; CDR3aa: CASSPPGLAVNEQFF
abundance: -; d_gene: TRBD1; j_gene: TRBJ1-1; v_gene: TRBV19; CDR3nt: TGTGCCAGTAGTATAGGGGGGACAGGGAGCACTGAAGCTTTCTTT; CDR3aa: CASSIGGTGSTEAFF
abundance: -; d_gene: -; j_gene: TRBJ1-4; v_gene: TRBV30; CDR3nt: TGTGCCTGGAGCGCCGAAGAAAAACTGTTTTTT; CDR3aa: CAWSAEEKLFF
abundance: -; d_gene: TRBD1; j_gene: TRBJ2-5; v_gene: TRBV5-1; CDR3nt: TGCGCCAGCAGCTCCGGGACAGGGGGCTCGGAGACCCAGTACTTC; CDR3aa: CASSSGTGGSETQYF
abundance: -; d_gene: TRBD1; j_gene: TRBJ1-5; v_gene: TRBV5-4; CDR3nt: TGTGCCAGCAGCTCCGGGACAGGAGTTCAGCCCCAGCATTTT; CDR3aa: CASSSGTGVQPQHF
abundance: -; d_gene: -; j_gene: TRBJ2-3; v_gene: TRBV10-3; CDR3nt: TGTGCCATCAGTGAAAGTGGCTTCACAGATACGCAGTATTTT; CDR3aa: CAISESGFTDTQYF
abundance: -; d_gene: TRBD2; j_gene: TRBJ2-3; v_gene: TRBV13; CDR3nt: TGTGCCAGCAGCTTTGGCGGGGGGCGTATAGATACGCAGTATTTT; CDR3aa: CASSFGGGRIDTQYF
abundance: -; d_gene: -; j_gene: TRBJ2-7; v_gene: TRBV4-1; CDR3nt: TGCGCCAGCAGCCCTACCCGTGGACGGCCCTACGAGCAGTACTTC; CDR3aa: CASSPTRGRPYEQYF
abundance: -; d_gene: -; j_gene: TRBJ2-7; v_gene: TRBV5-4; CDR3nt: TGTGCCAGCAGCCCCCGGGACCGGGACGAGCAGTACTTC; CDR3aa: CASSPRDRDEQYF
abundance: -; d_gene: TRBD1; j_gene: TRBJ2-7; v_gene: TRBV4-1; CDR3nt: TGCGCCAGCAGCCACGACGGGACAGGAGCCTACGAGCAGTACTTC; CDR3aa: CASSHDGTGAYEQYF
abundance: -; d_gene: TRBD2; j_gene: TRBJ2-5; v_gene: TRBV30; CDR3nt: TGTGCCTGGGAGAGGGCTAGCGGGACGAAAGAGACCCAGTACTTC; CDR3aa: CAWERASGTKETQYF
abundance: -; d_gene: -; j_gene: TRBJ2-1; v_gene: TRBV7-9; CDR3nt: TGTGCCAGCAGCCACCACTCGGGGAACAATGAGCAGTTCTTC; CDR3aa: CASSHHSGNNEQFF
abundance: -; d_gene: -; j_gene: TRBJ1-5; v_gene: TRBV6-6; CDR3nt: TGTGCCAGCAGTCCGGACAATCAGCCCCAGCATTTT; CDR3aa: CASSPDNQPQHF
abundance: -; d_gene: -; j_gene: TRBJ1-2; v_gene: TRBV4-3; CDR3nt: TGCGCCAGCAGCCTTCAGGGTAGGTCGGATGGCTACACCTTC; CDR3aa: CASSLQGRSDGYTF
abundance: -; d_gene: -; j_gene: TRBJ2-7; v_gene: TRBV2; CDR3nt: TGTGCCAGTTCAGGGACCTACCCCTCCTCCTACGAGCAGTGCTTC; CDR3aa: CASSGTYPSSYEQCF
abundance: -; d_gene: -; j_gene: TRBJ1-5; v_gene: TRBV27; CDR3nt: TGTGCCAGCAGGGAGGGGTATAGCAATCAGCCCCAGCATTTT; CDR3aa: CASREGYSNQPQHF
abundance: -; d_gene: -; j_gene: TRBJ2-3; v_gene: TRBV21-1; CDR3nt: TGTGCCAACACCCCACCGGGACAGGGGATCTGTCAGAGCACAGATACGCAGTATTTT; CDR3aa: CANTPPGQGICQSTDTQYF
abundance: -; d_gene: -; j_gene: TRBJ2-1; v_gene: TRBV7-9; CDR3nt: TGTGCCAGCAGCTTGTCGATCGGGGGCTACAATGAGCAGTTCTTC; CDR3aa: CASSLSIGGYNEQFF
abundance: -; d_gene: TRBD1; j_gene: TRBJ1-1; v_gene: TRBV9; CDR3nt: TGTGCCAGCAGCGCCGGACAGGACCCTGAAGCTTTCTTT; CDR3aa: CASSAGQDPEAFF
abundance: -; d_gene: -; j_gene: TRBJ2-5; v_gene: TRBV2; CDR3nt: TGTGCCAGCAGTGGGGGACGGGGGCAGGAGACCCAGTACTTC; CDR3aa: CASSGGRGQETQYF
abundance: -; d_gene: TRBD1; j_gene: TRBJ2-3; v_gene: TRBV14; CDR3nt: TGTGCCAGCAGCCAAGAAGGACAGGGAAGCACAGATACGCAGTATTTT; CDR3aa: CASSQEGQGSTDTQYF
abundance: -; d_gene: -; j_gene: TRBJ1-5; v_gene: TRBV27; CDR3nt: TGTGCCAGCAGTTTAAATGGGGACAATCAGCCCCAGCATTTT; CDR3aa: CASSLNGDNQPQHF
abundance: -; d_gene: -; j_gene: TRBJ1-5; v_gene: TRBV19; CDR3nt: TGTGCCAGTAGTATTGACCCAAATCAGCCCCAGCATTTT; CDR3aa: CASSIDPNQPQHF
abundance: -; d_gene: -; j_gene: TRBJ2-7; v_gene: TRBV5-5; CDR3nt: TGTGCCAGCAGCTGGGTCGGGACGGCCTCCTACGAGCAGTACTTC; CDR3aa: CASSWVGTASYEQYF